The 2 T cell receptor beta chains below come from one sample, sequenced in a study of shared clonotypes between healthy human individuals. Assay used: immunoSEQ multiplex PCR; TCRdb lists only in-frame clones, some missing. Altogether about 520,000 clones are present, roughly 80% being singletons, with the ten largest covering roughly 13%. Sequencing was performed on PBMCs. These receptors were taken from a woman aged 40 to 50 in good health. Some clones in this sample may be carry-over from other donors' samples.

As for this clone: A read error is likely here: a far larger clone is one base away. CDR3 region: CASSPQATGINTEAFF. CDR3 DNA sequence: TGTGCCAGCTCACCACAGGCCACAGGAATTAACACTGAAGCTTTCTTT. The rearrangement joins TRBV18 to TRBJ1-1, with D tentatively TRBD1 (5 bases). From germline, CDR1 is KGHSH and CDR2 LQKENI. With 1 base removed from V and 2 bases from J, the gap between germline ends came to 14 bases. This CDR3 spans 16 amino acids.

About this clone: Since a far larger clone is one base different, this is likely a read error. This chain uses TRBV11-2 with TRBJ1-4; D perhaps matches TRBD1 (6 bases). Germline values: CDR1 SGHAT, CDR2 FQNNGV. CDR3 length: 15 amino acids. CDR3: CTSSDTRGGNEKLFF. The CDR3 DNA reads as TGTACCAGCAGCGACACCAGGGGAGGGAATGAAAAACTGTTTTTT.